The rows below give T cell receptor beta chains drawn from one sample of a study of shared clonotypes between healthy human individuals. Produced via immunoSEQ multiplex PCR; TCRdb's table is partial and in-frame only. The sample lists roughly 2.4 million clones, 90% to 96% occurring once. Sequencing was performed on naive CD4+ T cells sorted from blood. These receptor sequences come from a man between 18 and 29 years old in good health. The CDR3 runs from the conserved cysteine through the conserved F or W. The D gene is left open where the match is weak. Some rows have no size entry. The others give once, few or many, or a class for an expanded clone.

J,size,length,D,V,DNA,CDR3
TRBJ2-3,NA,15,NA,TRBV6-5,TGTGCCAGCGCGTCCGGGGTCGGTAGCACAGATACGCAGTATTTT,CASASGVGSTDTQYF
TRBJ1-1,NA,16,NA,TRBV18,TGTGCCAGCTCACCATCGGTACCTAGAGGGAACACTGAAGCTTTCTTT,CASSPSVPRGNTEAFF
TRBJ2-7,NA,14,NA,TRBV5-8,TGTGCCAGCAGCTTGTCCTTTGGCCACTACGAGCAGTACTTC,CASSLSFGHYEQYF
TRBJ2-3,NA,17,NA,TRBV4-1,TGCGCCAGCAGCCAAGTTTTGTGGCTAGAAATCACAGATACGCAGTATTTT,CASSQVLWLEITDTQYF
TRBJ1-2,NA,16,TRBD1,TRBV5-4,TGTGCCAGCAGCTCCGCCGGGACAGGGCCTAACTATGGCTACACCTTC,CASSSAGTGPNYGYTF
TRBJ2-1,NA,12,NA,TRBV5-1,TGCGCCAGCAGCCTGGAAGGGGGGCAGCAGTTCTTC,CASSLEGGQQFF
TRBJ2-1,NA,15,TRBD2,TRBV6-5,TGTGCCAGCAGGACCGGGACTAAGCACGGAAATGAGCAGTTCTTC,CASRTGTKHGNEQFF
TRBJ2-7,NA,16,TRBD1,TRBV11-2,TGTGCCAGCAGCTTAGCCCCATTGACAGGGGGTGACGAGCAGTACTTC,CASSLAPLTGGDEQYF
TRBJ1-3,NA,15,NA,TRBV30,TGTGCCTGGAGTCCCCAGGCATTCGCTGGAAACACCATATATTTT,CAWSPQAFAGNTIYF
TRBJ2-1,NA,15,NA,TRBV9,TGTGCCAGCAGCGTAGGGGCCCGCTCCTACAATGAGCAGTTCTTC,CASSVGARSYNEQFF
TRBJ2-2,NA,14,NA,TRBV7-9,TGTGCCAGCAGCTTGGGGCAGACCACCGGGGAGCTGTTTTTT,CASSLGQTTGELFF
TRBJ2-7,NA,15,NA,TRBV6-6,TGTGCCAGCGACAGAGAAGGAGCGGCATTCTACGAGCAGTACTTC,CASDREGAAFYEQYF
TRBJ1-4,once,10,NA,TRBV20-1,TGCAGTGCCGTGAATGAAAAACTGTTTTTT,CSAVNEKLFF
TRBJ1-3,NA,14,TRBD1,TRBV5-6,TGTGCCAGCAGCTTGGGACAGGGGATAAACACCATATATTTT,CASSLGQGINTIYF
TRBJ2-1,NA,14,NA,TRBV15,TGTGCCACCAGCAGAGAAGGTCCAGTCGGGGAGCAGTTCTTC,CATSREGPVGEQFF
TRBJ2-7,NA,17,TRBD2,TRBV5-5,TGTGCCAGCAGCTCGAGACTAGCGGGAGGGCCGGGGAACGAGCAGTACTTC,CASSSRLAGGPGNEQYF
TRBJ1-3,NA,12,NA,TRBV6-6,TGTGCCAGCTGGTTTTCCGGAAACACCATATATTTT,CASWFSGNTIYF
TRBJ2-1,once,14,NA,TRBV11-2,TGTGCCAGCAGGGTTAGCGGCCTTTACAATGAGCAGTTCTTC,CASRVSGLYNEQFF
TRBJ1-2,NA,11,NA,TRBV20-1,TGCCGGGCACAGGGAAACTATGGCTACACCTTC,CRAQGNYGYTF
TRBJ1-6,NA,17,TRBD1,TRBV6-1,TGTGCCAGCAGTAAAGGGACAGGGCACTCCTATAATTCACCCCTCCACTTT,CASSKGTGHSYNSPLHF
TRBJ1-3,NA,13,NA,TRBV18,TGTGCCAGCTCACCAGGGTCTGGAAACACCATATATTTT,CASSPGSGNTIYF
TRBJ1-3,NA,17,NA,TRBV10-3,TGTGCCATCAGTGAGAGAGGGGGATCTCTCTCTGGAAACACCATATATTTT,CAISERGGSLSGNTIYF
TRBJ2-7,NA,15,TRBD2,TRBV28,TGTGCCAGCACCGCCTGGGGGGGAAATTCCTACGAGCAGTACTTC,CASTAWGGNSYEQYF
TRBJ1-6,NA,17,NA,TRBV11-2,TGTGCCAGCAGCCTCTCTCGAGGAGGGTCCAATAATTCACCCCTCCACTTT,CASSLSRGGSNNSPLHF
TRBJ1-1,NA,18,NA,TRBV5-1,TGCGCCAGCAGCTCCGCGGGGGGAGACAGGACAGCGAACACTGAAGCTTTCTTT,CASSSAGGDRTANTEAFF
TRBJ2-3,NA,15,NA,TRBV14,TGTGCCAGCAGCCAAATAACTGGTTCGACGGATACGCAGTATTTT,CASSQITGSTDTQYF
TRBJ2-1,NA,13,NA,TRBV28,TGTGCCAGCAGTCCACCCCCGGGCGGGCGGGCGTTCTTC,CASSPPPGGRAFF
TRBJ2-1,NA,17,TRBD2,TRBV5-1,TGCGCCAGCAGCTCCTTAGCGGGAGGGAGCTCCTACAATGAGCAGTTCTTC,CASSSLAGGSSYNEQFF
TRBJ2-3,NA,8,NA,TRBV29-1,TGCAGCGTAGATACGCAGTATTTT,CSVDTQYF
TRBJ2-1,NA,15,NA,TRBV4-1,TGCGCCAGCAGCCCTCCGGCTACCTCCTACAATGAGCAGTTCTTC,CASSPPATSYNEQFF
TRBJ2-5,NA,12,NA,TRBV18,TGTGCCAGCTCCCGCCTTGGGGAGACCCAGTACTTC,CASSRLGETQYF
TRBJ2-2,NA,14,NA,TRBV5-1,TGCGCCAGCGGGAGCAGGGGGAACACCGGGGAGCTGTTTTTT,CASGSRGNTGELFF
TRBJ1-1,NA,14,NA,TRBV9,TGTGCCAGCAGCCTCGAGGGGTCTAGCACTGAAGCTTTCTTT,CASSLEGSSTEAFF